The 26 T cell receptor beta chains listed next were all sequenced from one sample in a study of cytomegalovirus exposure and HLA in healthy donors. Here immunoSEQ multiplex PCR was the method, and the copy in TCRdb shows in-frame clones only, minus some. The data show 350,000 or so clones, roughly 90% seen once. Sequencing was done on a sample of PBMCs. These TCRs come from a woman aged 18 to 35 in good health and CMV-seronegative.

The rearrangement joins TRBV7-6 to TRBJ2-1; 14 bases line up with TRBD2. Per germline, CDR1 SGHVS and CDR2 FNYEAQ. V shed 6 bases and J 1 base; nucleotides not matched to a gene: 17. The CDR3 extends over 21 amino acids. CDR3 DNA: TGTGCCAGCAGTCCTGGACTAGCGGGAGGCACCTCAGCTTCTTCCTACAATGAGCAGTTCTTC. Its protein product is CASSPGLAGGTSASSYNEQFF.

The CDR3 bases are TGTGCCAGCAGCCCCGGACAGGGGCGCGGGGAGACCCAGTACTTC. Protein product: CASSPGQGRGETQYF. The J gene is TRBJ2-5, the V gene TRBV7-3; TRBD1 agrees at 9 bases. Germline-derived CDR1 and CDR2 are SGHTA and FQGTGA. V was clipped by 5 bases and J by 5 bases; unmatched bases: 9. The CDR3 is made up of 15 amino acids.

This clone was detected only once. The CDR3 loop reads CASSKGREGLNNEQFF. The CDR3 nucleotides are TGTGCCAGCTCCAAGGGGAGGGAGGGCCTTAACAATGAGCAGTTCTTC. V gene TRBV18 combines with J gene TRBJ2-1, with 7 positions matching TRBD2. The V and J ends lost 6 bases and 5 bases, in that order; junction bases with no gene match: 13. Germline CDR1 and CDR2: KGHSH and LQKENI. The CDR3 is made up of 16 amino acids.

The chain employs TRBV7-9 and TRBJ2-5, with D perhaps TRBD2 (6 bases). This CDR3 region has 16 residues. With 5 bases removed from V and 5 bases from J, the gap between germline ends came to 21 bases. Germline V gene data show CDR1 as SEHNR and CDR2 as FQNEAQ (reference sequence). The CDR3 loop is CASSTPRDSIRETQYF. The CDR3 DNA sequence: TGTGCCAGCAGCACACCCCGGGACTCTATTAGGGAGACCCAGTACTTC.

The chain is built from TRBV10-3 and TRBJ2-2; 7 nucleotides match TRBD2. The germline V gene has CDR1 ENHRY and CDR2 SYGVKD. The trim removed 11 bases at V and 6 bases at J, leaving 6 bases unmatched. This CDR3 comprises 12 residues. Written as DNA, the CDR3 is TGTGCCGTATCGGGAGGAGCCGGGGAGCTGTTTTTT. Protein product: CAVSGGAGELFF.

The chain carries TRBV25-1 and TRBJ2-7, with D uncertain. V lost 4 bases to trimming and J lost 2 bases, with 12 bases between them. The V gene's germline CDR1 is MGHDK and CDR2 SYGVNS. CDR3 length: 14 amino acids. CDR3 sequence reads: CASSGLTLAYEQYF. CDR3 DNA: TGTGCCAGCAGTGGCCTGACTCTAGCCTACGAGCAGTACTTC.

This clone was counted once. The V gene is TRBV10-3, the J gene TRBJ2-7; 9 nucleotides agree with TRBD2. This CDR3 region has 16 residues. Trimming cost V 2 bases and J 9 bases; bases outside gene matches: 14. In germline, CDR1 is ENHRY, CDR2 SYGVKD. Here the CDR3 DNA reads TGTGCCATCAGTGAGGAGGCTAGCGGGGCTACGGGGCGGCAGTACTTC. Its protein product is CAISEEASGATGRQYF.

This clone was detected only once. Other DNA sequences from this sample encode an identical CDR3 as well. This chain joins TRBV25-1 and TRBJ2-3, with D possibly TRBD1 on 6 matching bases. Germline V CDR1 and CDR2: MGHDK, SYGVNS. CDR3 length: 13 residues. V dropped 4 bases and J dropped 3 bases, with 8 bases sitting between them. CDR3 loop: CASSAQGTDTQYF. For the CDR3, the DNA is TGTGCCAGCAGTGCACAGGGAACAGATACGCAGTATTTT.

V gene TRBV5-4 combines with J gene TRBJ2-2; D gene uncertain. Between the trimmed V and J ends, which lost 4 bases and 1 base, there was a span of 8 bases. The germline gives CDR1 SGHNT, CDR2 YYREEE (reference sequence). The CDR3 runs 14 residues. The CDR3 here is CASSHTGNTGELFF. As DNA, the CDR3 is TGTGCCAGCAGCCACACGGGGAACACCGGGGAGCTGTTTTTT.

The genes are TRBV5-6 and TRBJ2-7; 7 bases align to TRBD2. This CDR3 comprises 15 residues. The germline V gene encodes CDR1 SGHDT and CDR2 YYEEEE. Trimming cost V 4 bases and J 2 bases; bases outside gene matches: 9. The CDR3 coding sequence is TGTGCCAGCAGCCTCGCCCAGCGGGGAGCCTACGAGCAGTACTTC. This sequence encodes CASSLAQRGAYEQYF.

This clone has just one count. V usage is TRBV7-2 and J usage is TRBJ2-1; TRBD2 agrees at 7 bases. CDR1 is SGHTA, CDR2 FQGNSA, per germline. V gave up 1 base and J gave up 15 bases; unmatched junction bases: 12. CDR3 length: 14 residues. The CDR3 DNA is TGTGCCAGCAGCTTAGGACTAGCCACTCAGGCATTGTTCTTC. The encoded protein is CASSLGLATQALFF.

The chain recombines TRBV5-1 with TRBJ2-3; TRBD1 matches at 7 bases. The germline CDR1 and CDR2 sequences are SGHRS and YFSETQ. Trimming removed 3 bases from V and 2 bases from J; junction bases left unmatched: 6. The CDR3 contains 15 residues. The CDR3 sequence: CASSSTGDPTDTQYF. The CDR3 bases are TGCGCCAGCAGCTCCACAGGGGACCCCACAGATACGCAGTATTTT.

V is TRBV6-6 and J is TRBJ2-7; D ambiguous. This CDR3 has 11 amino acids. From germline, CDR1 is MNHNY and CDR2 SVGAGI (reference sequence). The V gene lost 4 bases and the J gene lost 5 bases, with 6 bases spanning the gap. This chain's CDR3 is CASSFGNEQYF. Written as DNA, the CDR3 is TGTGCCAGCAGTTTCGGTAACGAGCAGTACTTC.

This clone came up a few times. This chain uses TRBV4-2 with TRBJ1-2; TRBD1 agrees at 9 bases. V shed 1 base and J 2 bases; nucleotides not matched to a gene: 5. The CDR3 has 16 amino acids. Germline values: CDR1 LGHNA, CDR2 YNFKEQ. CDR3 region: CASSQGDRGSNYGYTF. The CDR3 region has the DNA TGTGCCAGCAGCCAAGGCGACAGGGGGTCCAACTATGGCTACACCTTC.

This chain links TRBV6-1 with TRBJ2-7, with 8 bases aligning to TRBD1. V lost 7 bases to trimming and J lost 2 bases; unmatched junction nucleotides: 7. CDR3 size: 14 residues. Germline values: CDR1 MNHNS, CDR2 SASEGT. CDR3 region: CASIQDRATYEQYF. The CDR3 DNA follows: TGTGCCAGCATCCAGGACAGGGCCACCTACGAGCAGTACTTC.

V and J are TRBV27 and TRBJ2-7; tentative D call: TRBD1 (6 bases). V was pared by 6 bases and J by 3 bases, with 18 bases between. The CDR3 loop spans 15 amino acids. CDR1 and CDR2 from the germline V gene are MNHEY and SMNVEV (reference sequence). The CDR3 DNA sequence: TGTGCCAGCAGCACAGGGACACCAGTTATCTACGAGCAGTACTTC. Its translation is CASSTGTPVIYEQYF.

The rearrangement uses TRBV4-3 and TRBJ2-1; TRBD2 matches 9 bases. This CDR3 comprises 18 residues. Germline lookup yields CDR1 LGHNA and CDR2 YSLEER. V lost 0 bases and J lost 6; bases outside the gene matches: 12. The CDR3 loop reads CASSQDKVAGVFRNEQFF. In DNA, the CDR3 is TGCGCCAGCAGCCAAGATAAGGTAGCGGGAGTTTTCCGCAATGAGCAGTTCTTC.

This chain connects TRBV28 to TRBJ2-1; 7 positions match TRBD2. V shed 5 bases, J shed 12 bases, and the junction held 16 bases outside the gene matches. The CDR3 length is 15 residues. Germline CDR1 reads MDHEN; CDR2 reads SYDVKM. The DNA for the CDR3 is TGTGCCAGCAGTGGTGTGGGGGAGGGCCGGAAAGGGCAGTTCTTC. Translated: CASSGVGEGRKGQFF.

The chain has TRBV5-4 and TRBJ1-1; D may be TRBD1 (6 bases). The germline gives CDR1 SGHNT, CDR2 YYREEE (reference sequence). The CDR3 runs to 15 residues. The V end was cut by 4 bases, the J end by 4 bases, with 17 bases between. CDR3 amino acids: CASSPLQGLATEAFF. The CDR3 DNA is TGTGCCAGCAGCCCTCTACAGGGTCTCGCCACTGAAGCTTTCTTT.

V usage is TRBV5-4 and J usage is TRBJ1-1; D not resolved. The CDR3 loop spans 12 amino acids. Trimming pared 4 bases from V and 3 bases from J, leaving 7 bases between. Per the germline V gene, CDR1 is SGHNT and CDR2 is YYREEE (reference sequence). CDR3 nucleotides: TGTGCCAGCAGCCCAGGTGACACTGAAGCTTTCTTT. Translated: CASSPGDTEAFF.

The chain uses TRBV4-3 and TRBJ2-7, with a weak D call TRBD1 (6 bases). Trimming left V 0 bases short and J 2 bases short, with 11 bases between. The CDR3 totals 15 residues. Germline V CDR1 and CDR2: LGHNA, YSLEER. For the CDR3, the DNA is TGCGCCAGCAGCCAAGAGAAGGACAGCCCCTACGAGCAGTACTTC. Its protein product is CASSQEKDSPYEQYF.

A word on this clone: At one boundary the junction diverges from the germline segment, which might be a read error. The chain carries TRBV2 and TRBJ1-3; TRBD1 aligns across 7 bases. Germline V CDR1 and CDR2: SNHLY, FYNNEI. The length of the CDR3 is 14 residues. The CDR3: CARSDRTGRNTIYF. CDR3 nucleotide sequence: TGTGCCAGGAGTGATAGGACAGGCCGAAACACCATATATTTT.

The rearrangement links TRBV9 to TRBJ2-7, with D possibly TRBD2 on 5 matching bases. This CDR3 contains 18 residues. In germline, CDR1 is SGDLS, CDR2 YYNGEE. The V gene lost 0 bases and the J gene lost 2 bases, with 21 bases spanning the gap. The CDR3 loop is CASSVAAEVSSFPYEQYF. The CDR3 region has the DNA TGTGCCAGCAGCGTAGCGGCGGAGGTGTCATCCTTTCCCTACGAGCAGTACTTC. Complete variable domain (other parts from reference TRBV9 and TRBJ2-7): DSGVTQTPKHLITATGQRVTLRCSPRSGDLSVYWYQQSLDQGLQFLIQYYNGEERAKGNILERFSAQQFPDLHSELNLSSLELGDSALYFCASSVAAEVSSFPYEQYFGPGTRLTVT.

The chain is built from TRBV10-3 and TRBJ2-7, with D possibly being TRBD1 (6 bases). Deletions cut 3 bases from V and 5 bases from J, with 14 bases between. This CDR3 has 14 residues. Germline CDR1 reads ENHRY; CDR2 reads SYGVKD. The CDR3 protein is CAISDNRDLNEQYF. The CDR3, as DNA: TGTGCCATCAGTGATAACAGGGACCTCAACGAGCAGTACTTC.

Only one count was recorded for this clone. The chain couples TRBV28 to TRBJ2-2; tentatively, D is TRBD1 (5 bases). The CDR3 length is 16 residues. The germline CDR1 and CDR2 sequences are MDHEN and SYDVKM. V lost 5 bases to trimming and J lost 1 base, with 14 bases between them. In DNA, the CDR3 is TGTGCCAGCAGTCTGACAGCCTACTTGAACACCGGGGAGCTGTTTTTT. Translation gives CASSLTAYLNTGELFF.

The chain joins TRBV30 to TRBJ2-3, with D maybe TRBD1 (5 bases). CDR3 size: 16 residues. V was pared by 2 bases and J by 2 bases, with 17 bases between. Germline V gene sequence: CDR1 GTSNPN, CDR2 SVGIG (reference sequence). In DNA form, the CDR3 reads TGTGCCTGGAGTTCATCCCGACAGTCAGACACAGATACGCAGTATTTT. Its protein is CAWSSSRQSDTDTQYF.